The present TCR beta chain was sequenced within a study of T cells in Graves' hyperthyroidism and ophthalmopathy. Findings and limits, study-wide: The model anticipated ophthalmopathy a median approximately 6.6 months pre-onset. The blood repertoire included most of the expanded thyroid clonotypes above 0.001. In simple terms, a model built on 13 V-J features told ophthalmopathy apart from stable hyperthyroidism.

RNA transcripts were the template for amplifying TCR beta CDR3 regions. Researchers ran a first-round RT-PCR on the TCR CDR3 using the HTBI primer set. TCRdb re-called the multiplex PCR reads with MiXCR, one entry per CDR3 protein. Among 550,000 to 700,000 distinct CDR3 sequences listed, around 46% were seen once. A few counts support this clonotype. What it binds is unknown. Clinical symptoms, serum thyroxine and TRAb, thyroid ultrasound and orbital computed tomography were used for the diagnoses. This clonotype was sampled from an adult woman with Graves' disease, either hyperthyroidism or ophthalmopathy (not recorded which). The sample comprised peripheral blood or thyroid tissue (not recorded which).

As DNA, the CDR3 is TGTGCCAGCAGCTTGGGACAGGGGGCGAACACTGAAGCTTTCTTT. Encoded protein: CASSLGQGANTEAFF. This rearrangement joins TRBV7-2 to TRBJ1-1; 12 bases map to TRBD1. Germline V lookup: CDR1 SGHTA, CDR2 FQGNSA. The ends lost 3 bases at V and 1 base at J; junction bases unmatched: 0. The CDR3 extends over 15 amino acids.